This TCR beta chain was profiled in a study of T cell clonality in common variable immunodeficiency. Produced via immunoSEQ multiplex PCR; TCRdb's table is partial and in-frame only. Observed in the sample are tens of thousands of clones, none of them singletons. This clone was recorded at least ten times. As yet, its antigen is unknown. From the germline J gene comes the end of the CDR3, since the read stops 3 residues before it. Looked up from germline, CDR1 is KGHSH and CDR2 is LQKENI. J lost 4 bases, V lost 3 bases, and 7 bases had no gene match. CDR3 length: 16 residues. Most patients and controls had Caucasian heritage. All CVID subjects were on immunoglobulin replacement for at least one year. Notes on the study in general: Compared with controls, CVID subjects had fewer shared TCRbeta clones. In common variable immunodeficiency, TCR beta chains reportedly carried fewer deletions and N-nucleotide insertions.

The chain is built from TRBV18 and TRBJ2-3; 10 nucleotides agree with TRBD2. Sequencing was performed on peripheral blood mononuclear cells. This TCR was sampled from a human donor with common variable immunodeficiency. Incomplete CDR3 DNA: TGTGCCAGCTCACCCCGGGGACTAGCGAGCGCAGATACG. It yields the protein CASSPRGLASADT. The complete CDR3 protein is CASSPRGLASADTQYF.